Each of the 27 T cell receptor beta chains below was sequenced from the same sample in a study of tumor-infiltrating lymphocytes in primary liver carcinoma. A primer matching the constant region was used to make TCR beta cDNA from around 550 ng of total RNA. Library construction for TCR beta comprised three nested multiplex PCR rounds performed with slightly modified ARM-PCR. Use of TRBV1-TRBV30 forward primers with a C-beta reverse primer characterized the first two PCR rounds, which lasted 10 cycles each. A single record per CDR3 protein comes from TCRdb applying MiXCR to the multiplex PCR reads. The data show just over 300,000 distinct CDR3 sequences, 50% to 75% seen once. The study extracted blood RNA from unsorted whole blood and also extracted germline DNA. Sequences were obtained from peripheral blood. These receptors originate from a young woman with primary liver carcinoma and hepatitis B virus infection.

The V and J genes are TRBV6-1 and TRBJ1-1; 7 nucleotides align to TRBD1. V trimming: 6 bases; J trimming: 3 bases; junction bases outside the gene matches: 7. CDR3 length: 14 amino acids. The germline gives CDR1 MNHNS, CDR2 SASEGT. CDR3 nucleotide sequence: TGTGCCAGCAGCCCCAGGGGGTCGTACACTGAAGCTTTCTTT. Encoded protein: CASSPRGSYTEAFF.

This rearrangement joins TRBV4-2 to TRBJ2-2; the D is unclear. V was cut by 0 bases and J by 0 bases, with 8 bases left in between. The CDR3 consists of 16 residues. CDR1 and CDR2 from the germline V gene are LGHNA and YNFKEQ. CDR3: CASSQDSQTNTGELFF. The CDR3 nucleotides read TGTGCCAGCAGCCAAGATAGCCAGACGAACACCGGGGAGCTGTTTTTT.

The rearrangement joins TRBV11-2 to TRBJ2-7; 10 bases agree with TRBD2. The germline V gene has CDR1 SGHAT and CDR2 FQNNGV. The CDR3 loop spans 17 amino acids. Trimming took 4 bases from V and 11 from J; bases not matched to a gene: 20. The CDR3 bases are TGTGCCAGCAGCTCTACCCGGGTGGGACTAGCGTGGCCGCCGGAGTACTTC. Protein sequence: CASSSTRVGLAWPPEYF.

This clonotype has more than one count but fewer than ten. The chain links TRBV6-2 or TRBV6-3 to TRBJ2-7; 7 bases are shared with TRBD1. CDR3 length: 15 amino acids. V was pared by 6 bases and J by 6 bases, with 14 bases of the junction left unmatched. The germline V gene has CDR1 MNHEY and CDR2 SVGEGT. DNA of the CDR3: TGTGCCAGCAGCCACAGGGGTTTGTTATCCGGCGAGCAGTACTTC. Translating gives CASSHRGLLSGEQYF.

The table lists this clonotype with many counts. Written as DNA, the CDR3 is TGCAGCGTGGCGCCCCCGACTTCAGCTAACTATGGCTACACCTTC. Translated, it gives CSVAPPTSANYGYTF. The chain carries TRBV29-1 and TRBJ1-2, with D unclear. This CDR3 is 15 amino acids long. Germline V gene data show CDR1 as SQVTM and CDR2 as ANQGSEA. Trimming stripped 6 bases from V and 0 bases from J, with 17 bases between.

This clonotype was seen more than once but under ten times. The J gene is TRBJ2-1, the V gene TRBV6-2 or TRBV6-3; D not certain. The V gene's germline CDR1 is MNHEY and CDR2 SVGEGT. The CDR3 is 11 residues long. V lost 5 bases and J 8 bases, leaving 7 bases between the germline ends. CDR3 protein: CASSPYDEQFF. The CDR3 DNA sequence: TGTGCCAGCAGTCCGTACGATGAGCAGTTCTTC.

This chain uses TRBV6-5 with TRBJ1-2; D is ambiguous. V shed 2 bases and J shed 3 bases, with 13 bases lying between them. CDR1 and CDR2 (germline): MNHEY, SVGAGI. This CDR3 region has 15 residues. CDR3 region: CASSYDRSDYYGYTF. The CDR3 DNA is TGTGCCAGCAGTTACGATAGATCCGATTACTATGGCTACACCTTC.

As for this clonotype: A much larger clone differs by one base, so this may be a read error. The chain uses TRBV4-3 and TRBJ2-1; D ambiguous. CDR1 is LGHNA, CDR2 YSLEER, per germline. CDR3 length: 13 amino acids. In DNA, the CDR3 is TGCGCCAGCAACCAAGATGGGTTCAATGAGCAGTTCTTC. Amino acid sequence: CASNQDGFNEQFF.

The table lists this clonotype with a few counts. The chain is built from TRBV5-1 and TRBJ1-2; 9 positions agree with TRBD1. The CDR3 runs to 14 residues. V shed 5 bases, J shed 6 bases, and the junction held 8 bases outside the gene matches. CDR1 is SGHRS and CDR2 is YFSETQ in the germline V gene. CDR3 in DNA: TGCGCCAGCAGAACGGGACAGGGATTGGATGGCTACACCTTC. Protein: CASRTGQGLDGYTF.

As concerns this clonotype: A read error is possible here, since a much larger clone lies one base away. No conserved phenylalanine or tryptophan ends this CDR3, so it is likely a read error. The CDR3 region has the DNA TGTGCCATCAGCCGGGGACAGGGACGGGAAGCTTTCGTT. It translates to CAISRGQGREAFV. The genes are TRBV10-3 and TRBJ1-1, with 9 bases that match TRBD1. Losses at the gene ends were 6 bases for V and 8 bases for J; bases not matched to a gene: 7. Germline-derived CDR1 and CDR2 are ENHRY and SYGVKD. This CDR3 is built from 13 residues.

This clonotype was seen more than once but under ten times. The J gene is TRBJ1-4, the V gene TRBV14; D is unclear. Per the germline V gene, CDR1 is SGHDN and CDR2 is FVKESK. CDR3 size: 13 residues. V shed 4 bases and J shed 5 bases, with 8 bases lying between them. CDR3 sequence (DNA): TGTGCCAGCAGCCGACGGTGGAATGAAAAACTGTTTTTT. Protein product: CASSRRWNEKLFF.

Only a few counts were recorded for this clonotype. The rearrangement links TRBV7-9 to TRBJ1-6; the D is unclear. Germline lookup yields CDR1 SEHNR and CDR2 FQNEAQ (reference sequence). This CDR3 comprises 15 residues. Trimming took off 2 bases at V and 9 bases at J, with 14 bases between the two ends. The CDR3 here is CASSLTLSVGSPLHF. Here the CDR3 DNA reads TGTGCCAGCAGCTTAACTCTCAGTGTGGGTTCACCCCTCCACTTT.

With regard to this clonotype: This clone may be a read error of a much larger clone one base away. No conserved phenylalanine or tryptophan is present at the end of the CDR3, so a read error is the likely explanation. The V gene is TRBV12-3 or TRBV12-4, the J gene TRBJ1-5, with a weak D call TRBD1 (5 bases). Deletions cut 4 bases from V and 3 bases from J, with 13 bases between. CDR3 length equals 15 residues. In nucleotides, the CDR3 is TGTGCCAGCAGTTCCACTGGACACCCCAATCAGCCCCAGCATATT. This translates into CASSSTGHPNQPQHI.

In its sample, this clonotype was seen a few times. Germline is not matched at one junction end, which may reflect a read error. The chain links TRBV5-5 to TRBJ2-2, with D perhaps matching TRBD2 (5 bases). The CDR3 runs 15 residues. Germline V gene sequence: CDR1 SGHKS, CDR2 YYEKEE (reference sequence). The DNA of the CDR3 is TGTGCCAGCAGTCCATTTTTAGGCGGAACCGGGGAGCTGCTTTTT. Amino acid sequence: CASSPFLGGTGELLF.

A word on this clonotype: A read error may explain this, as a much larger clone is one base away. The chain combines TRBV4-2 with TRBJ1-1; TRBD1 might be the D (6 bases). In germline, CDR1 is LGHNA, CDR2 YNFKEQ. The length of the CDR3 is 16 residues. As DNA, the CDR3 is TGTGCCGGCAGCCAAGAAACACAGGGAGATCAGACTGAAGCTTTCTTT. Amino acids: CAGSQETQGDQTEAFF.

With regard to this clonotype: A read error may produce the germline difference seen at one junction end. This sequence joins TRBV6-5 and TRBJ2-1; 11 positions match TRBD2. This CDR3 is 16 amino acids long. Germline lookup yields CDR1 MNHEY and CDR2 SVGAGI. CDR3 amino acids: CASSCRLAGGHKEQFF. The CDR3 bases are TGTGCCAGCAGTTGCAGGCTAGCGGGAGGTCACAAGGAGCAATTCTTC.

Concerning this clonotype itself: The germline gene is not matched at one end of the junction; a read error may be the cause. The V and J genes are TRBV6-5 and TRBJ2-7; 7 bases are shared with TRBD1. This CDR3 contains 15 residues. Germline CDR1 is MNHEY and CDR2 is SVGAGI. CDR3 in amino acids: CANSSWDSYSYEQYF. The CDR3 bases are TGTGCCAACAGTTCCTGGGACAGCTACTCCTACGAGCAGTACTTC.

With regard to this clonotype: This may come from a read error, since a much larger clone is one base off. This chain joins TRBV6-5 and TRBJ2-1; perhaps TRBD2 as D (5 bases). The CDR3 runs to 15 residues. Germline loops: CDR1 MNHEY, CDR2 SVGAGI. V lost 6 bases and J 2 bases, leaving 14 bases between the germline ends. The chain's CDR3 is CASRTCLAAYNEQFF. CDR3 nucleotide sequence: TGTGCCAGCAGGACGTGTCTAGCAGCCTACAATGAGCAGTTCTTC.

Regarding this clonotype: A read error may produce the germline difference seen at one junction end. J is TRBJ2-1 and V is TRBV11-2, with D possibly TRBD1 on 6 matching bases. CDR3 size: 14 residues. Germline V gene data show CDR1 as SGHAT and CDR2 as FQNNGV. The CDR3: CANSLPLTGHEQLF. The CDR3 bases are TGTGCTAACAGCTTACCCTTGACGGGACATGAGCAGCTCTTC.

This clonotype was observed once. Being one base from a much bigger clone, this may be a read error. This chain uses TRBV12-3 or TRBV12-4 with TRBJ2-1; TRBD2 aligns across 10 bases. This CDR3 comprises 16 residues. Trimming took 5 bases from V and 5 from J; bases not matched to a gene: 9. As DNA, the CDR3 is TGTGCCAGCAGTCGTAAACTAGCGGGAATACACAATGAGCAGTTCTTC. Protein product: CASSRKLAGIHNEQFF.

The V call is TRBV5-6, the J call TRBJ1-1; D is undetermined. There are 13 residues in the CDR3. Trimming took off 2 bases at V and 4 bases at J, with 9 bases between the two ends. From germline, CDR1 is SGHDT and CDR2 YYEEEE. As DNA, the CDR3 is TGTGCCAGCAGCTTCGTCGGTATCACTGAAGCTTTCTTT. Protein sequence: CASSFVGITEAFF.

This clonotype was seen more than once but under ten times. This chain uses TRBV6-1 with TRBJ2-7; a possible D gene is TRBD1 (5 bases). Germline CDR1 and CDR2: MNHNS and SASEGT. The germline V and J ends were trimmed by 3 bases and 13 bases, with 25 bases remaining between them. This CDR3 has 15 residues. The CDR3 here is CASSDTAGSPTSGYF. CDR3 in DNA: TGTGCCAGCAGTGATACTGCAGGGTCTCCTACGAGTGGCTACTTC.

This chain links TRBV28 with TRBJ2-7, with 7 bases aligning to TRBD1. There are 14 residues in the CDR3. Germline V gene sequence: CDR1 MDHEN, CDR2 SYDVKM. The V and J ends lost 2 bases and 7 bases, in that order; junction bases with no gene match: 8. CDR3 sequence: CASSLAGGPLEQYF. The CDR3, as DNA: TGTGCCAGCAGTTTAGCAGGGGGACCGCTGGAGCAGTACTTC.

A word on this clonotype: Lacking the conserved final phenylalanine or tryptophan, this CDR3 likely reflects a read error. V gene TRBV12-3 or TRBV12-4 combines with J gene TRBJ2-1; maybe TRBD2 (6 bases). Trimming shortened V by 7 bases and J by 4 bases, and 20 bases separated the two germline ends. The CDR3 covers 16 residues. CDR3 nucleotide sequence: TGTGCCAGCACCGATCCCTATAGCGGTGATTACAATGAGCAGTTCGTC. Its translation is CASTDPYSGDYNEQFV.

V usage is TRBV11-3 and J usage is TRBJ2-3; D perhaps matches TRBD2 (5 bases). Germline loops: CDR1 SGHNT, CDR2 YENEEA. CDR3 size: 15 residues. Trimming pared 7 bases from V and 5 bases from J, leaving 19 bases between. DNA for the CDR3: TGTGCCAGCATCTACATCCGCCTAGCAGGAGATACGCAGTATTTT. Encoded protein: CASIYIRLAGDTQYF.

This clonotype is a singleton in its sample. A much larger clonotype is one base distant, so this may be a read error. The chain links TRBV12-3 or TRBV12-4 to TRBJ2-4; the D is unclear. There are 11 residues in the CDR3. CDR3 in amino acids: CANSVKNIQYF. The DNA of the CDR3 is TGTGCCAACAGTGTGAAAAACATTCAGTACTTC.

As regards this clonotype: A much more abundant neighbour one base away suggests this may be a read error. CDR3 amino acids: CAGSPVARVQFF. DNA for the CDR3: TGTGCCGGCTCCCCAGTTGCGAGGGTGCAGTTCTTC. The chain has TRBV6-2 or TRBV6-3 and TRBJ2-1; a weak D match, TRBD2 (5 bases). There are 12 residues in the CDR3. Germline V gene sequence: CDR1 MNHEY, CDR2 SVGEGT. Trimming took off 11 bases at V and 12 bases at J, with 20 bases between the two ends.